This passage covers 29 T cell receptor beta chains from one sample sequenced in a study of tumor-infiltrating lymphocytes in localized non-small cell lung cancer. Libraries were prepared by immunoSEQ multiplex PCR; TCRdb keeps only in-frame clonotypes and omits some of them. In the table there are about 21,000 clones, over 70% of which are singletons. The specimen sequenced was lung tumor tissue. The receptor source for this set is a human donor with non-small cell lung cancer.

V and J are TRBV14 and TRBJ2-5; possibly TRBD1 for D (5 bases). The CDR3 is 13 amino acids. Trimming took off 4 bases at V and 1 base at J, with 7 bases between the two ends. CDR1 and CDR2 from the germline V gene are SGHDN and FVKESK. The CDR3: CASSRDSQETQYF. Here the CDR3 DNA reads TGTGCCAGCAGCCGAGACAGCCAAGAGACCCAGTACTTC.

CDR3 residues: CASSPALAGAPYEQYF. In nucleotides, the CDR3 is TGTGCCAGCTCACCAGCACTAGCGGGAGCCCCCTACGAGCAGTACTTC. The chain is built from TRBV18 and TRBJ2-7, with 11 bases that match TRBD2. Per the germline V gene, CDR1 is KGHSH and CDR2 is LQKENI. CDR3 length: 16 amino acids. J was trimmed by 2 bases and V by 2 bases; bases with no gene match: 5.

The chain is built from TRBV27 and TRBJ2-5; TRBD2 aligns across 9 bases. V was pared by 4 bases and J by 5 bases, with 8 bases of the junction left unmatched. The CDR3 extends over 15 amino acids. Per the germline V gene, CDR1 is MNHEY and CDR2 is SMNVEV (reference sequence). CDR3 loop: CASSWASGIGETQYF. CDR3 sequence (DNA): TGTGCCAGCAGTTGGGCTAGCGGGATTGGGGAGACCCAGTACTTC.

V is TRBV27 and J is TRBJ2-5, with 8 nucleotides matching TRBD1. TRBJ2-7 matches the DNA end more closely, so the J call is doubtful. The CDR3 is made up of 14 amino acids. The V gene's germline CDR1 is MNHEY and CDR2 SMNVEV (reference sequence). This CDR3 is CASRRDRTAYEQYF. In DNA form, the CDR3 reads TGTGCCAGCAGGCGGGACAGGACTGCCTACGAGCAGTACTTC.

This sequence joins TRBV25-1 and TRBJ1-2, with a tentative D call TRBD1 (6 bases). Trimming pared 4 bases from V and 7 bases from J, leaving 16 bases between. In germline, CDR1 is MGHDK, CDR2 SYGVNS. The CDR3 is 14 amino acids. CDR3 coding DNA: TGTGCCAGCAGTGGCACAGGGTTTGTGACTGGCTACACCTTC. It specifies CASSGTGFVTGYTF.

The J gene is TRBJ2-5, the V gene TRBV19; D gene uncertain. There are 14 residues in the CDR3. The V and J ends lost 3 bases and 5 bases respectively, with 13 bases between them. Per the germline V gene, CDR1 is LNHDA and CDR2 is SQIVND (reference sequence). CDR3 sequence: CASSIGSGFETQYF. The CDR3 DNA follows: TGTGCCAGTAGTATTGGGTCCGGATTTGAGACCCAGTACTTC.

The chain joins TRBV18 to TRBJ2-7; the match to TRBD2 covers 7 bases. The ends lost 4 bases at V and 5 bases at J; junction bases unmatched: 11. CDR1 is KGHSH, CDR2 LQKENI, per germline. This CDR3 has 15 amino acids. CDR3 sequence (DNA): TGTGCCAGCTCACGATACACGCAAGGGAGGGACGAGCAGTACTTC. Translated, it gives CASSRYTQGRDEQYF.

V gene TRBV2 combines with J gene TRBJ1-1; D unresolved. The CDR3 length is 11 residues. CDR1 SNHLY and CDR2 FYNNEI come from the germline V gene. V shed 8 bases and J shed 3 bases, with 7 bases lying between them. This CDR3 reads CASGGYTEAFF. CDR3 coding DNA: TGTGCCAGCGGAGGGTACACTGAAGCTTTCTTT.

The V and J genes are TRBV28 and TRBJ2-3; the D gene could be TRBD1 or TRBD2 (5 bases each). Germline CDR1 MDHEN, CDR2 SYDVKM. V was cut by 5 bases and J by 2 bases, with 11 bases left in between. This CDR3 has 14 residues. The CDR3 DNA is TGTGCCAGCAGTCGGGACGGAGCCACAGATACGCAGTATTTT. Translated, it gives CASSRDGATDTQYF. Looking up the rest from reference TRBV28 and TRBJ2-3 gives the full variable domain: DVKVTQSSRYLVKRTGEKVFLECVQDMDHENMFWYRQDPGLGLRLIYFSYDVKMKEKGDIPEGYSVSREKKERFSLILESASTNQTSMYLCASSRDGATDTQYFGPGTRLTVL.

The chain has TRBV5-5 and TRBJ2-2; 8 bases fit TRBD2. The germline CDR1 and CDR2 sequences are SGHKS and YYEKEE (reference sequence). V shed 3 bases, J shed 4 bases, and the junction held 8 bases outside the gene matches. The CDR3 spans 16 residues. The CDR3 spells CASSSRGAGATGELFF. The CDR3 DNA reads as TGTGCCAGCAGCTCTCGAGGAGCGGGAGCCACCGGGGAGCTGTTTTTT.

Written as DNA, the CDR3 is TGCGCCAGCCAGGACCCAAGCTCCTACAATGAGCAGTTCTTC. Translated: CASQDPSSYNEQFF. This chain links TRBV5-1 with TRBJ2-1; D is unresolved. V was clipped by 7 bases and J by 0 bases, with 11 bases between them. The CDR3 extends over 14 amino acids. The germline V gene has CDR1 SGHRS and CDR2 YFSETQ.

The chain uses TRBV10-2 and TRBJ1-2; tentatively, D is TRBD1 (6 bases). The germline V and J ends were trimmed by 2 bases and 4 bases, with 8 bases remaining between them. CDR1 and CDR2 from the germline V gene are WSHSY and SAAADI. CDR3 length: 13 residues. The chain's CDR3 is CASSERGIYGYTF. The CDR3 bases are TGCGCCAGCAGTGAGAGGGGGATCTATGGCTACACCTTC.

This clone was seen more than once but under ten times. The V call is TRBV12-5, the J call TRBJ1-2; 7 nucleotides align to TRBD1. This CDR3 region has 14 residues. The V segment lost 6 bases and the J segment 3 bases; nucleotides outside the gene matches: 7. The germline V gene has CDR1 LGHNT and CDR2 FRNRAP. The CDR3 DNA is TGTGCTAGTGGGAGAACCGGGACAGACTATGGCTACACCTTC. Translating it yields CASGRTGTDYGYTF. Full variable domain (remainder filled in from reference TRBV12-5 and TRBJ1-2): DARVTQTPRHKVTEMGQEVTMRCQPILGHNTVFWYRQTMMQGLELLAYFRNRAPLDDSGMPKDRFSAEMPDATLATLKIQPSEPRDSAVYFCASGRTGTDYGYTFGSGTRLTVV.

The chain uses TRBV29-1 and TRBJ2-1, with D hard to call. The CDR3 runs 13 residues. Germline V gives CDR1 SQVTM, CDR2 ANQGSEA. Trimming pared 4 bases from V and 7 bases from J, leaving 14 bases between. DNA of the CDR3: TGCAGCGTTGTTGTGCGGAACCGGAATGAGCAGTTCTTC. Residues: CSVVVRNRNEQFF.

This clone was counted once. The chain recombines TRBV2 with TRBJ2-5, with 8 bases identical to TRBD2. The ends lost 6 bases at V and 4 bases at J; junction bases unmatched: 7. The germline gives CDR1 SNHLY, CDR2 FYNNEI. The CDR3 totals 14 residues. The CDR3 loop is CASSGAGGGETQYF. The CDR3 DNA sequence: TGTGCCAGCAGCGGGGCGGGGGGCGGAGAGACCCAGTACTTC. The full variable domain, its missing parts supplied by reference TRBV2 and TRBJ2-5, is EPEVTQTPSHQVTQMGQEVILRCVPISNHLYFYWYRQILGQKVEFLVSFYNNEISEKSEIFDDQFSVERPDGSNFTLKIRSTKLEDSAMYFCASSGAGGGETQYFGPGTRLLVL.

The chain uses TRBV15 and TRBJ2-5, with 7 bases lining up with TRBD1. The length of the CDR3 is 14 residues. CDR1 and CDR2 (germline): LNHNV, YYDKDF (reference sequence). V lost 1 base, J lost 5 bases, and 4 bases stayed unmatched. CDR3 in DNA: TGTGCCACCAGCAGAGCGGGACAGTGGGAGACCCAGTACTTC. Encoded protein: CATSRAGQWETQYF.

V gene TRBV6-6 combines with J gene TRBJ1-1; perhaps TRBD1 as D (5 bases). Germline V gene lookup returns CDR1 MNHNY and CDR2 SVGAGI (reference sequence). This CDR3 spans 15 amino acids. V lost 0 bases to trimming and J lost 0 bases, with 8 bases between them. CDR3: CASSYSGTVNTEAFF. CDR3 in DNA: TGTGCCAGCAGTTACTCAGGGACGGTGAACACTGAAGCTTTCTTT.

The chain links TRBV5-4 to TRBJ2-3, with 16 bases identical to TRBD2. This CDR3 contains 18 residues. Looked up from germline, CDR1 is SGHNT and CDR2 is YYREEE (reference sequence). The V segment lost 3 bases and the J segment 0 bases; nucleotides outside the gene matches: 4. The CDR3 loop reads CASSWGLAGGFSTDTQYF. The CDR3 DNA sequence: TGTGCCAGCAGCTGGGGACTAGCGGGAGGGTTCAGCACAGATACGCAGTATTTT.

V is TRBV5-5 and J is TRBJ2-3; TRBD2 agrees at 9 bases. After removal of 9 bases from V and 1 base from J, the junction contained 15 bases not matched to a gene. Germline V gives CDR1 SGHKS, CDR2 YYEKEE (reference sequence). The CDR3 extends over 17 amino acids. This chain's CDR3 is CATAKLAGQRGTDTQYF. CDR3 DNA: TGTGCCACCGCAAAACTAGCGGGCCAGCGGGGCACAGATACGCAGTATTTT.

This chain's CDR3 is CASSSGDSTDTQYF. CDR3 coding DNA: TGTGCCAGCAGTTCCGGGGACAGCACAGATACGCAGTATTTT. The chain recombines TRBV27 with TRBJ2-3; D tentatively reads TRBD1 or TRBD2 (5 bases each). The CDR3 loop spans 14 amino acids. Germline CDR1 MNHEY, CDR2 SMNVEV (reference sequence). The V end was cut by 4 bases, the J end by 0 bases, with 8 bases between.

The rearrangement links TRBV9 to TRBJ1-5; no firm D call. There are 15 residues in the CDR3. V dropped 0 bases and J dropped 0 bases, with 7 bases sitting between them. Germline-derived CDR1 and CDR2 are SGDLS and YYNGEE. CDR3 protein: CASSVGHSSNQPQHF. In nucleotides, the CDR3 is TGTGCCAGCAGCGTAGGACATAGTAGCAATCAGCCCCAGCATTTT.

This clone was seen once. The chain employs TRBV27 and TRBJ2-7; TRBD1 might be the D (6 bases). This CDR3 region has 13 residues. Trimming pared 7 bases from V and 2 bases from J, leaving 12 bases between. Germline V gives CDR1 MNHEY, CDR2 SMNVEV (reference sequence). The CDR3 nucleotides read TGTGCCAGCATGGGGGCAGGGGCCTACGAGCAGTACTTC. This codes for CASMGAGAYEQYF.

V usage is TRBV4-3 and J usage is TRBJ2-7; 9 bases map to TRBD2. Germline V gives CDR1 LGHNA, CDR2 YSLEER. Germline trimming cut 1 base from V and 6 bases from J; bases unmatched to any gene: 4. This CDR3 is built from 14 residues. CDR3: CASSQAAGGVEQYF. The CDR3 DNA follows: TGCGCCAGCAGCCAAGCCGCGGGAGGGGTCGAGCAGTACTTC.

The CDR3 protein is CASSARWEGTYNEQFF. As DNA, the CDR3 is TGTGCCAGCAGCGCCAGGTGGGAGGGGACCTACAATGAGCAGTTCTTC. The chain carries TRBV9 and TRBJ2-1, with 7 positions matching TRBD2. Trimming removed 3 bases from V and 2 bases from J; junction bases left unmatched: 8. Germline V gives CDR1 SGDLS, CDR2 YYNGEE. The CDR3 totals 16 residues.

This clone was recorded only once. The chain is built from TRBV4-2 and TRBJ1-2; 9 bases agree with TRBD1. J lost 4 bases, V lost 5 bases, and 8 bases had no gene match. Germline V gene sequence: CDR1 LGHNA, CDR2 YNFKEQ. The CDR3 spans 15 residues. The CDR3 DNA follows: TGTGCCAGCAGCTCCCGGGACAGGGATATCTATGGCTACACCTTC. Its translation is CASSSRDRDIYGYTF.

The chain joins TRBV11-2 to TRBJ1-2; unclear D gene. Trimming cost V 0 bases and J 14 bases, with 13 bases left between them. The germline gives CDR1 SGHAT, CDR2 FQNNGV. The CDR3 is 12 amino acids. CDR3 amino acids: CASSLEGSAKTF. In DNA, the CDR3 is TGTGCCAGCAGCTTAGAAGGGTCTGCTAAGACCTTC.

The rearrangement uses TRBV11-3 and TRBJ2-1; 9 bases match TRBD2. Trimming took 0 bases from V and 6 from J; bases not matched to a gene: 6. The germline V gene encodes CDR1 SGHNT and CDR2 YENEEA. This CDR3 contains 16 residues. The CDR3 nucleotides are TGTGCCAGCAGCTTAGATTTTAGCGGGAGTGTCAATGAGCAGTTCTTC. Translated: CASSLDFSGSVNEQFF. Variable domain in full (rest from reference TRBV11-3 and TRBJ2-1): EAGVVQSPRYKIIEKKQPVAFWCNPISGHNTLYWYLQNLGQGPELLIRYENEEAVDDSQLPKDRFSAERLKGVDSTLKIQPAELGDSAVYLCASSLDFSGSVNEQFFGPGTRLTVL.

The chain carries TRBV18 and TRBJ1-3, with 8 bases that match TRBD1. Germline CDR1 and CDR2: KGHSH and LQKENI. The V gene end was trimmed by 2 bases and the J gene end by 2 bases; junction bases not matched to a gene: 5. The CDR3 runs 16 residues. The CDR3 region is CASSPTQGDPGNTIYF. DNA of the CDR3: TGTGCCAGCTCACCAACACAGGGGGACCCTGGAAACACCATATATTTT.

In nucleotides, the CDR3 is TGTGCCAGCAGTATTAGCGGGAGCGAATACAATGAGCAGTTCTTC. Translation gives CASSISGSEYNEQFF. The V and J genes are TRBV7-9 and TRBJ2-1; 9 bases are shared with TRBD2. V lost 6 bases and J lost 4; bases outside the gene matches: 7. The CDR3 totals 15 residues. Germline V gene data show CDR1 as SEHNR and CDR2 as FQNEAQ (reference sequence).